These 14 T cell receptor beta chains were all obtained from the same sample, sequenced in a study of cytomegalovirus exposure and HLA in healthy donors. The primer mix had 60 Vbeta and 13 Jbeta primers. This table comes from immunoSEQ multiplex PCR, and its TCRdb copy is limited to in-frame clones, with some not included. The sample has approximately 120,000 clones, and its top ten clones hold roughly 2%. Sequencing was performed on PBMCs. Receptors originate from a man in his forties in good health and CMV-seronegative.

The chain couples TRBV6-5 to TRBJ1-1, with 7 bases that match TRBD1. The V gene end was trimmed by 0 bases and the J gene end by 0 bases; junction bases not matched to a gene: 4. This CDR3 region has 16 residues. Germline V gene sequence: CDR1 MNHEY, CDR2 SVGAGI. The CDR3 coding sequence is TGTGCCAGCAGTTACTCCCCGACAGGGATGAACACTGAAGCTTTCTTT. Translating gives CASSYSPTGMNTEAFF.

The chain has TRBV7-6 and TRBJ2-6; D is perhaps TRBD2 (5 bases). Trimming stripped 5 bases from V and 0 bases from J, with 11 bases between. The CDR3 consists of 16 residues. Per germline, CDR1 SGHVS and CDR2 FNYEAQ. Written as DNA, the CDR3 is TGTGCCAGCAGCCTAGGAGGAGACTCTGGGGCCAACGTCCTGACTTTC. Protein product: CASSLGGDSGANVLTF.

The gene calls are TRBV5-6 and TRBJ2-1, with 7 bases that match TRBD2. This CDR3 has 15 residues. The V segment lost 0 bases and the J segment 8 bases; nucleotides outside the gene matches: 8. Per the germline V gene, CDR1 is SGHDT and CDR2 is YYEEEE. The CDR3 region is CASSLEGLAAHEQFF. CDR3 nucleotides: TGTGCCAGCAGCTTGGAAGGCCTAGCGGCGCATGAGCAGTTCTTC. The whole variable domain, filled in from reference TRBV5-6 and TRBJ2-1, reads DAGVTQSPTHLIKTRGQQVTLRCSPKSGHDTVSWYQQALGQGPQFIFQYYEEEERQRGNFPDRFSGHQFPNYSSELNVNALLLGDSALYLCASSLEGLAAHEQFFGPGTRLTVL.

This rearrangement joins TRBV5-1 to TRBJ2-2; 7 positions match TRBD2. V was pared by 3 bases and J by 5 bases, with 7 bases of the junction left unmatched. Per the germline V gene, CDR1 is SGHRS and CDR2 is YFSETQ. This CDR3 contains 15 residues. The CDR3 DNA follows: TGCGCCAGCAGCTCAACTAGCGTAGGGACCGGGGAGCTGTTTTTT. Translation gives CASSSTSVGTGELFF.

The chain links TRBV30 to TRBJ2-7; 16 bases align to TRBD2. The CDR3 runs to 16 residues. V shed 7 bases, J shed 7 bases, and the junction held 13 bases outside the gene matches. CDR1 is GTSNPN, CDR2 SVGIG, per germline (reference sequence). The DNA of the CDR3 is TGTGCCTTGAGCACCGGGACTAGCGGGAGGGCCGGTGAGCAGTACTTC. Encoded protein: CALSTGTSGRAGEQYF.

This sequence joins TRBV30 and TRBJ2-3, with TRBD2 matching over 11 bases. The germline V gene has CDR1 GTSNPN and CDR2 SVGIG (reference sequence). Germline trimming cut 3 bases from V and 4 bases from J; bases unmatched to any gene: 6. The CDR3 is 15 amino acids. In nucleotides, the CDR3 is TGTGCCTGGAGCCTCGGTAGCGGGAGGGCAGATACGCAGTATTTT. Amino acids: CAWSLGSGRADTQYF.

CDR3 sequence: CASSSSLAGGLYEQYF. The CDR3 DNA reads TGTGCCAGTAGTTCGTCCCTAGCGGGAGGGCTGTACGAGCAGTACTTC. This chain uses TRBV19 with TRBJ2-7; 12 bases map to TRBD2. Trimming at V came to 5 bases and at J to 4 bases, leaving 9 bases not matched to a gene. Per germline, CDR1 LNHDA and CDR2 SQIVND (reference sequence). This CDR3 comprises 16 residues.

The gene calls are TRBV28 and TRBJ1-5; D uncertain. The length of the CDR3 is 15 residues. CDR1 and CDR2 (germline): MDHEN, SYDVKM. Trimming removed 5 bases at V and 6 bases at J, with 17 bases between. This CDR3 reads CASSKGVAPAQPQHF. CDR3 in DNA: TGTGCCAGCAGTAAAGGCGTAGCCCCGGCTCAGCCCCAGCATTTT.

The chain uses TRBV5-6 and TRBJ2-2; TRBD2 is a possible D gene (5 bases). The CDR3 is 17 amino acids. Germline values: CDR1 SGHDT, CDR2 YYEEEE. V lost 4 bases, J lost 7 bases, and 23 bases lay in between. CDR3 loop: CASSPPFGAVGSGELFF. As DNA, the CDR3 is TGTGCCAGCAGCCCGCCCTTTGGAGCAGTTGGGAGCGGGGAGCTGTTTTTT.

V is TRBV5-6 and J is TRBJ2-2, with D possibly being TRBD2 (6 bases). The germline gives CDR1 SGHDT, CDR2 YYEEEE. The CDR3 runs to 13 residues. Between the trimmed V and J ends, which lost 3 bases and 7 bases, there was a span of 10 bases. Written as DNA, the CDR3 is TGTGCCAGCAGCTACCCCGGGGGCGGGGAGCTGTTTTTT. Protein: CASSYPGGGELFF.

This chain joins TRBV5-4 and TRBJ2-7; the match to TRBD2 covers 7 bases. CDR1 and CDR2 from the germline V gene are SGHNT and YYREEE (reference sequence). The V segment lost 4 bases and the J segment 5 bases; nucleotides outside the gene matches: 6. The length of the CDR3 is 13 residues. The CDR3 coding sequence is TGTGCCAGCAGCCTACGAAGCGGGAACGAGCAGTACTTC. Translation gives CASSLRSGNEQYF.

The chain recombines TRBV7-9 with TRBJ1-2; 8 bases are shared with TRBD1. The CDR3 has 18 amino acids. The ends lost 5 bases at V and 7 bases at J; junction bases unmatched: 21. Germline V gene sequence: CDR1 SEHNR, CDR2 FQNEAQ (reference sequence). Written as DNA, the CDR3 is TGTGCCAGCAGCCCGCCCCAGGACAGGGAGATTTTTCAGGGTGGCTACACCTTC. This translates into CASSPPQDREIFQGGYTF.

V and J are TRBV7-2 and TRBJ2-1, with D perhaps TRBD2 (6 bases). V lost 5 bases and J 0 bases, leaving 14 bases between the germline ends. CDR1 is SGHTA, CDR2 FQGNSA, per germline. This CDR3 spans 16 amino acids. CDR3 nucleotides: TGTGCCAGCAGCCCCGCCCGGGGGTACTCCTACAATGAGCAGTTCTTC. Amino acid sequence: CASSPARGYSYNEQFF.

The V gene is TRBV5-1, the J gene TRBJ2-3, with D unresolved. V was pared by 3 bases and J by 6 bases, with 17 bases between. The CDR3 runs 15 residues. Germline loops: CDR1 SGHRS, CDR2 YFSETQ. Here the CDR3 DNA reads TGCGCCAGCAGCTCGATCCGACCGACTGGGGATACGCAGTATTTT. This gives the protein CASSSIRPTGDTQYF.